Sequencing of this T cell receptor beta chain was carried out in a study of cytotoxic CD8 clonotypes in ibrutinib-treated CLL. Overall study context: Complete response was seen in 2 patients and partial in roughly 25; around twelve progressed and about 14 stayed remitted after a median roughly six years. With a range of 6 to 36, the median treatment time before response samples were taken was more than nine months.

Concerning this clone: Its target is not known.

This CDR3 contains 13 residues. Trimming removed 0 bases at V and 1 base at J, with 4 bases between. Germline V gene lookup returns CDR1 SGDLS and CDR2 YYNGEE. The method was immunoSEQ multiplex PCR; TCRdb's version includes in-frame clones alone and lacks a portion of them. The repertoire holds some 150,000 clones, with around 80% as singletons. Study results and limitations: Progressing patients had sampling times that differed from those of sustained-remission patients.

The input for sequencing was PBMCs, taken after 36 months of ibrutinib treatment. The receptor comes from a human donor with chronic lymphocytic leukemia. The chain recombines TRBV9 with TRBJ1-1; no firm D call. This chain's CDR3 is CASSVDKNTEAFF. The CDR3 bases are TGTGCCAGCAGCGTAGATAAGAACACTGAAGCTTTCTTT.